This T cell receptor beta chain was captured in a study of T cells after yellow fever vaccination (dated by TCRdb to 2018 to 2020). General notes on the study: Libraries from fractions with low cell numbers were prepared with the SMART-Seq v4 Ultra Low Input RNA kit. To follow T-cell clones before and after primary and booster YFV17D yellow fever vaccination, bulk TCR alpha and beta repertoires were sequenced over time. The cohort comprised two healthy male donors, one aged 18 to 29 and one aged 30 to 39 years. Bulk PBMC replicates and cell subsets were isolated from blood drawn at multiple timepoints before and after both primary and secondary immunization.

TCR cDNA was made using 5'RACE template switching, a step that added a universal primer site and unique molecular identifiers. cDNA synthesis was primed from both the TCR alpha and TCR beta constant segments. Library amplification involved two PCR steps, and the second step added sample barcodes and sequencing adapters. Sequencing of libraries was done on Illumina HiSeq 2500 (2x100 bp) or NovaSeq (2x150 bp). From the authors' description of their analysis: MIGEC was used to demultiplex reads and collapse the reads into UMI consensus sequences, and MiXCR was used for V(D)J alignment. Clonotypes responding to the vaccine were identified with edgeR on replicate PBMC samples, with the criteria of FDR below 0.01 and a log2 fold change above 5 up to day 15. Each bulk clonotype was labeled CD4 or CD8 based on which sequenced repertoire, CD4 or CD8, contained the clonotype at higher abundance. TCRdb cleaned the public reads at Q25 with fastp, built clones with MiXCR and kept in-frame beta chains. Here each entry gathers all rows of one CDR3 protein and keeps the most common genes and DNA. These V and J calls are TCRdb output, not the study's own analysis. In this sample the table shows under 550,000 distinct CDR3 sequences, less than 25% of which occur a single time. The top ten clones comprise roughly a sixth of the sample.

Between the V and J ends, shortened by 2 bases and 3 bases respectively, the junction contains 17 bases. Reading the germline V gene gives CDR1 MNHNS and CDR2 SASEGT. The CDR3 starts with the cysteine, ends with the phenylalanine, and has 16 residues. The entry retains the CDR3 DNA only, 48 bases that are in frame from base 1. This clonotype was observed many times. No antigen is known for it. Base qualities are not provided; no much larger clone lies one nucleotide away. Explained via the paper, the treatment or condition label denotes: live attenuated yellow fever vaccine strain. At each blood-draw timepoint, two biological replicates of bulk PBMCs were obtained. A standard Ficoll-Paque protocol was used to isolate PBMCs from peripheral blood. TriZol was used to extract RNA from bulk PBMCs, from CD4 and CD8 fractions, and from dextramer-positive and dextramer-negative fractions. Broad study findings and their caveats: After the booster, most of the clones that had expanded following primary vaccination were detected again (almost 98% of CD4 and around 87% of CD8), which suggests that memory was broadly maintained. Computational filtering was needed because FACS-sorted repertoires could contain abundant contaminating clonotypes from the bulk population. Compared with the primary T-cell response, the secondary T-cell response was faster but weaker, reaching its peak on day 5 rather than on day 15. Because only a couple of donors were included in the study, the extent to which the findings can be generalized is limited. A small fraction of clonotypes showed up in both the CD4 and CD8 compartments, probably as a result of convergent recombination.

The chain couples TRBV6-1 to TRBJ2-7, and TRBD1 may be the D gene, going by 6 matching bases. Sample: PBMCs, taken around 3 weeks after the first yellow fever vaccination. This sequence originates from a man between 18 and 35 years old who received the YFV17D yellow fever vaccine. The DNA sequence follows: TGTGCCAGCAGTGAACTCCCAGGGGTAGGTCTCTACGAGCAGTACTTC. Protein translation: CASSELPGVGLYEQYF.